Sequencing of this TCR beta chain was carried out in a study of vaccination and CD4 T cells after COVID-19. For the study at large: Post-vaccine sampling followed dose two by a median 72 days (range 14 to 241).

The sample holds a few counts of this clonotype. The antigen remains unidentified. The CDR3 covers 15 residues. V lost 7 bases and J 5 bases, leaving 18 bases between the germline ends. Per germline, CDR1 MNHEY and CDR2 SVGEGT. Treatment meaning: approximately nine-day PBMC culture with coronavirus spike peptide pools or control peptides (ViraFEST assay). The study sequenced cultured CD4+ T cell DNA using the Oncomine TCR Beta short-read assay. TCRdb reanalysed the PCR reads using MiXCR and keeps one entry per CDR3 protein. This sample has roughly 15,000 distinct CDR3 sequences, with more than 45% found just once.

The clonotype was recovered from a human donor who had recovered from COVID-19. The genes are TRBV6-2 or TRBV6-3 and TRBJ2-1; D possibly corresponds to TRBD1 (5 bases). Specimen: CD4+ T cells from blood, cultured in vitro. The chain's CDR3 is CASNKGALPNNEQFF. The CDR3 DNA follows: TGTGCCAGCAACAAAGGGGCGCTACCGAACAATGAGCAGTTCTTC.